Detailed here is one T cell receptor beta chain. This clonotype was recorded many times. What antigen it recognizes has not been identified. One end of the junction fails to match germline, which may point to a read error. For CDR1 and CDR2, the germline V gene lists SGHRS and YFSETQ. The CDR3 starts with the cysteine, ends with the phenylalanine, and has 14 residues. Only CDR3 DNA remains: 42 bases, in frame from the first base. This sample was taken from a study of blood T cells in healthy people across ages (dated by TCRdb to the mid-2010s). A note on the overall study: In model experiments, roughly one uniquely barcoded TCR beta cDNA molecule per two T cells was captured by template switching. Age-related changes in TCR beta repertoire diversity were measured in the study by deep sequencing normalized with unique cDNA molecular identifiers. The donors were divided into four age groups: young (average around 17 years), middle-aged (approximately 41), aged (approximately 62) and long-lived (about 79). To avoid experimental bias, donors of different ages were randomly spread across the sequencing lanes. For two donors (one aged 18 to 29 and one aged 80 or older), the study analyzed two additional independent replicas of 1 million unique cDNA reads from the same blood draw. Overall study results and their limits: Compared with the aged group, the long-lived group had more naive CD4+ T cells, fewer expanded clones and increased TCR diversity, suggesting age selection. Donor CMV infection status was unknown, potentially confounding age-related changes in expanded clonotypes. As age increased, observed TCR beta diversity per million T cells dropped in a roughly linear way, and a significant reduction was already evident by age 40. There was a strong correlation between observed TCR beta diversity and the percentage of naive T cells measured by flow cytometry. Estimates of total diversity from one million sequenced T cells were regarded as lower bounds and underestimates. Because profiling used bulk unsorted PBMCs, naive and antigen-experienced compartments could not be compared conclusively.

The library was built by means of 5' RACE. The instrument was an Illumina HiSeq 2500. The second PCR ran for roughly 7 to 11 cycles and used a J-beta primer mix along with a sample-barcoded 5' primer. Each TCR beta cDNA molecule received a unique molecular identifier from a template-switch 5' adaptor carrying 12 random nucleotides. Each sample yielded at least 3 million CDR3-containing paired-end reads. All of the RNA was converted into first-strand cDNA using the Mint cDNA synthesis kit, with a TRBC-specific oligonucleotide serving as the primer. Following uracil-DNA glycosylase treatment, all cDNA underwent a first 18-cycle PCR with the universal primers M1SS and BC2_uni_R. On the authors' methods: For normalization, 1 million high-quality reads were randomly selected from each sample, with every read carrying a distinct molecular identifier. Reads sharing molecular identifiers were discarded rather than binned into consensus sequences. MiTCR, run with a Q25 quality threshold and the strictest error-elimination algorithm, handled CDR3 identification, clonotype clustering and error correction. Lower-bound total TCR beta diversity was estimated with a nonparametric unseen species model using Euler transformation. The public reads were reanalyzed by TCRdb: fastp trimming at Q25, MiXCR alignment, in-frame beta chains only. Each entry is one CDR3 protein sequence, shown with its most common DNA and genes. The V and J calls were not made by the authors but by TCRdb's processing. Within this sample are hundreds of thousands of distinct CDR3 sequences, with around 52% of them counted one time only. The ten most abundant clones make up about 14% of the sample.

The roughly 42 donors, aged roughly 6 to 95 years, were systemically healthy Caucasian individuals from Russia. Approximately 9.7 milliliters of peripheral blood were drawn from each donor into EDTA-treated Vacutainer tubes. Ficoll-Paque density-gradient centrifugation was used to isolate PBMCs, with at least 7 million per sample. Trizol reagent was used to extract total RNA from the PBMCs, yielding at least 5.5 micrograms per sample. For every donor, flow cytometry on a PBMC aliquot measured the percentage of naive CD45RAhigh/CD27high T cells. The sequence derives from a woman older than 75 in good health. Sequencing used blood. The sequence links TRBV5-1 to TRBJ1-1; the D region possibly corresponds to TRBD1 (5 bases align). The CDR3 region: CASSLDGGNTEAFF. The DNA is TGTGCCAGCAGCCTCGACGGGGGGAACACTGAAGCTTTCTTT.